These T cell receptor beta chains were read from a single sample in a study of T cells expressing NK-cell markers. One entry per CDR3 protein, without DNA, is what TCRdb gives after re-calling the 5' RACE reads. This table holds about 260,000 distinct CDR3 sequences. The source material was blood T cells: a sorted CD56 or NKG2C T cell subset, CD4+ or CD8+ T cells, or bulk PBMC T cells (not recorded which). The receptors originated from a young man in good health. Each CDR3 is given with its conserved first and last residue. Each record gives: J gene, V gene, CDR3 protein.

>TRBJ2-7|TRBV7-2
CASSFDRSITYEQYF
>TRBJ2-3|TRBV20-1
CSADGLAGNTDTQYF
>TRBJ2-2|TRBV4-2
CASSQDAAGNTGELFF
>TRBJ2-1|TRBV2
CASSEWGEQFF
>TRBJ2-7|TRBV7-8
CASSNRDRASYEQYF
>TRBJ2-5|TRBV24-1
CATSEVKGVQETQYF
>TRBJ1-5|TRBV2
CASSEGRRTNQPQHF
>TRBJ1-5|TRBV24-1
CATSDARTGRIGPQHF
>TRBJ1-1|TRBV6-6
CASIPGHGEAFF
>TRBJ2-3|TRBV11-3
CASSLSTPRSTDTQYF
>TRBJ2-1|TRBV12-3/TRBV12-4
CASSVKAGNYNEQFF
>TRBJ2-7|TRBV29-1
CSAVQGRSEQYF
>TRBJ1-2|TRBV29-1
CSAVVGRRYGYTF
>TRBJ1-4|TRBV7-2
CASTGQREPYNGKLFF
>TRBJ2-7|TRBV4-3
CASSQDRGFVYEQYF
>TRBJ2-3|TRBV5-1
CASSDPRTSGYYTQYF
>TRBJ1-5|TRBV20-1
CSARGEYSNQPQHF
>TRBJ1-2|TRBV7-6
CASSLGDSYTF
>TRBJ2-1|TRBV10-2
CASSAVAGYNEQFF
>TRBJ1-1|TRBV6-2/TRBV6-3
CASSYSNRDPRTEAFF
>TRBJ2-3|TRBV4-3
CASSVGGGYDTDTQYF
>TRBJ1-4|TRBV12-3/TRBV12-4
CASSSTGNEKLFF
>TRBJ2-5|TRBV12-3/TRBV12-4
CASSFVQGGRPSYF
>TRBJ1-5|TRBV6-5
CASSLTADEPQHF
>TRBJ2-3|TRBV7-2
CASSLVRGRDTQYF
>TRBJ2-1|TRBV7-2
CASSFGSSGNEQFF
>TRBJ1-1|TRBV4-3
CASSPLKGGAEAFF
>TRBJ2-1|TRBV5-6
CASIVFRGSSYNEQFF
>TRBJ1-5|TRBV5-1
CASSLQGPDQPQHF
>TRBJ2-1|TRBV10-2
CASSGGLAGSSPYNEQFF
>TRBJ1-5|TRBV29-1
CSVESDRDSNQPQHF
>TRBJ2-3|TRBV20-1
CSATRGQGDTDTQYF
>TRBJ2-3|TRBV5-1
CASSIGPGRQSHTQYF
>TRBJ2-1|TRBV28
CASKGLSEQFF
>TRBJ1-2|TRBV7-6
CASRGIGQGVDGYTF
>TRBJ2-5|TRBV5-6
CASAGTQPQETQYF